Each of the 25 T cell receptor beta chains below was sequenced from the same sample in a study of control samples from healthy donors and cancer patients. The repertoire was sequenced with immunoSEQ multiplex PCR; TCRdb's copy has only in-frame clones and lacks some. The sample includes 100,000 to 150,000 clones, about 92% of them seen just once. The material sequenced was PBMCs. The receptors stem from an elderly man with head and neck cancer.

J is TRBJ2-7 and V is TRBV13; a weak D match, TRBD1 (5 bases). This CDR3 comprises 13 residues. CDR1 is PRHDT, CDR2 FYEKMQ, per germline (reference sequence). Deletions cut 5 bases from V and 5 bases from J, with 13 bases between. The chain's CDR3 is CASSLRGSHEQYF. CDR3 bases: TGTGCCAGCAGCCTTAGGGGTTCCCACGAGCAGTACTTC.

The V and J genes are TRBV6-5 and TRBJ1-5; unclear D gene. There are 14 residues in the CDR3. Deletions cut 5 bases from V and 0 bases from J, with 8 bases between. Germline assignment: CDR1 MNHEY and CDR2 SVGAGI. The CDR3 region is CASSRVYSNQPQHF. CDR3 in DNA: TGTGCCAGCAGTAGGGTCTATAGCAATCAGCCCCAGCATTTT.

The J gene is TRBJ2-1, the V gene TRBV9; 11 bases match TRBD2. Germline V gene sequence: CDR1 SGDLS, CDR2 YYNGEE. The V gene end was trimmed by 2 bases and the J gene end by 3 bases; junction bases not matched to a gene: 4. The CDR3 length is 16 residues. CDR3: CASSVSGTSGYNEQFF. As DNA, the CDR3 is TGTGCCAGCAGCGTTTCCGGGACTAGCGGCTACAATGAGCAGTTCTTC.

This chain joins TRBV6-5 and TRBJ1-1; the match to TRBD1 covers 12 bases. V shed 5 bases, J shed 11 bases, and the junction held 6 bases outside the gene matches. Germline V gene lookup returns CDR1 MNHEY and CDR2 SVGAGI. This CDR3 is 13 amino acids long. This CDR3 reads CASSPGTGGTAFF. CDR3 DNA: TGTGCCAGCAGTCCTGGGACAGGGGGCACGGCTTTCTTT.

The rearrangement uses TRBV5-1 and TRBJ1-5, with 7 bases lining up with TRBD1. Germline V gene sequence: CDR1 SGHRS, CDR2 YFSETQ. The V and J ends lost 8 bases and 0 bases, in that order; junction bases with no gene match: 8. The CDR3 consists of 15 residues. The CDR3 DNA reads as TGCGCCAGTAGCCAACAGGGGAATAGCAATCAGCCCCAGCATTTT. It is translated as CASSQQGNSNQPQHF.

This chain joins TRBV19 and TRBJ1-5, with a tentative D call TRBD1 (5 bases). CDR1 is LNHDA and CDR2 is SQIVND in the germline V gene (reference sequence). The CDR3 sequence is 15 residues long. V gave up 6 bases and J gave up 3 bases, with 15 bases separating them. CDR3 DNA: TGTGCCAGTAGCCCCCATGACAGTTACAATCAGCCCCAGCATTTT. It codes for CASSPHDSYNQPQHF.

The chain links TRBV7-9 to TRBJ2-3, with 7 bases identical to TRBD1. This CDR3 is built from 14 residues. The germline CDR1 and CDR2 sequences are SEHNR and FQNEAQ (reference sequence). Germline trimming cut 1 base from V and 4 bases from J; bases unmatched to any gene: 2. CDR3 bases: TGTGCCAGCAGCTTAGGAGGGGGCGCAGATACGCAGTATTTT. Protein product: CASSLGGGADTQYF.

The chain recombines TRBV5-1 with TRBJ2-3, with 11 bases lining up with TRBD2. V dropped 2 bases and J dropped 2; count of bases not matched to a gene: 10. Germline CDR1 is SGHRS and CDR2 is YFSETQ. This CDR3 comprises 18 residues. CDR3 protein: CASSLGLAGGPSTDTQYF. As DNA, the CDR3 is TGCGCCAGCAGCTTAGGTCTAGCGGGGGGCCCGTCCACAGATACGCAGTATTTT.

V gene TRBV19 combines with J gene TRBJ1-5, with TRBD1 matching 8 bases. Germline loops: CDR1 LNHDA, CDR2 SQIVND (reference sequence). V was clipped by 5 bases and J by 3 bases; unmatched bases: 9. This CDR3 is built from 16 residues. The CDR3 DNA is TGTGCCAGTAGTGACCTGACAGGGGCTCTCAATCAGCCCCAGCATTTT. Translating gives CASSDLTGALNQPQHF.

This clone was recorded once. The rearrangement uses TRBV9 and TRBJ2-2; 7 nucleotides agree with TRBD2. The germline V gene encodes CDR1 SGDLS and CDR2 YYNGEE. The CDR3 length is 14 residues. The V and J ends lost 3 bases and 3 bases, in that order; junction bases with no gene match: 2. The CDR3 spells CASSDGGYTGELFF. The CDR3 region has the DNA TGTGCCAGCAGCGACGGGGGGTACACCGGGGAGCTGTTTTTT. The complete variable domain, with remaining parts taken from reference TRBV9 and TRBJ2-2, reads DSGVTQTPKHLITATGQRVTLRCSPRSGDLSVYWYQQSLDQGLQFLIQYYNGEERAKGNILERFSAQQFPDLHSELNLSSLELGDSALYFCASSDGGYTGELFFGEGSRLTVL.

J is TRBJ1-1 and V is TRBV2, with D perhaps matching TRBD1 (5 bases). Trimming cost V 1 base and J 4 bases, with 7 bases left between them. CDR1 and CDR2 (germline): SNHLY, FYNNEI. This CDR3 is built from 13 residues. The CDR3 is CASSEGGGTEAFF. CDR3 coding DNA: TGTGCCAGCAGTGAAGGGGGGGGCACTGAAGCTTTCTTT.

The rearrangement links TRBV12-5 to TRBJ2-7; D call uncertain. Germline-derived CDR1 and CDR2 are LGHNT and FRNRAP. The CDR3 covers 11 residues. The germline V and J ends were trimmed by 6 bases and 3 bases, with 6 bases remaining between them. This chain's CDR3 is CASGVVYEQYF. CDR3 sequence (DNA): TGTGCTAGTGGAGTGGTCTACGAGCAGTACTTC.

Only one count was recorded for this clone. This chain connects TRBV10-2 to TRBJ2-5; a weak D match, TRBD2 (5 bases). Germline V lookup: CDR1 WSHSY, CDR2 SAAADI. The V gene lost 3 bases and the J gene lost 5 bases, with 13 bases spanning the gap. This CDR3 spans 14 amino acids. The CDR3 nucleotides are TGCGCCAGCAGTGAAAGGAGGAGAGGGGAGACCCAGTACTTC. Encoded protein: CASSERRRGETQYF.

V gene TRBV5-1 combines with J gene TRBJ1-6; no clear D. The CDR3 contains 14 residues. The V gene's germline CDR1 is SGHRS and CDR2 YFSETQ. The V end was cut by 3 bases, the J end by 7 bases, with 11 bases between. The CDR3 DNA reads as TGCGCCAGCAGCTCTTCTGGCGGGAATTCACCCCTCCACTTT. It translates to CASSSSGGNSPLHF.

The chain carries TRBV7-9 and TRBJ2-2; perhaps TRBD1 as D (6 bases). V lost 4 bases, J lost 4 bases, and 10 bases lay in between. Germline CDR1 is SEHNR and CDR2 is FQNEAQ (reference sequence). The CDR3 runs to 14 residues. The CDR3 bases are TGTGCCAGCAGCTCGGACAGTTCCACCGGGGAGCTGTTTTTT. Residues: CASSSDSSTGELFF.

The table lists this clone with a few counts. V is TRBV3-1 (or the pseudogene TRBV3-2) and J is TRBJ2-1, with D uncertain. The CDR3 runs 14 residues. V lost 1 base, J lost 10 bases, and 14 bases lay in between. From germline, CDR1 is LGHDT and CDR2 YNNKEL (reference sequence). The CDR3: CASSQGAPLREQFF. DNA of the CDR3: TGTGCCAGCAGCCAAGGGGCGCCTCTCCGGGAGCAGTTCTTC.

This rearrangement joins TRBV6-5 to TRBJ1-1; D is uncertain. The CDR3 has 13 residues. Germline V lookup: CDR1 MNHEY, CDR2 SVGAGI. Trimming pared 8 bases from V and 0 bases from J, leaving 10 bases between. CDR3 coding DNA: TGTGCCAGCGGCAGGCAGATGAACACTGAAGCTTTCTTT. Translated, it gives CASGRQMNTEAFF.

The chain couples TRBV6-5 to TRBJ1-3, with 7 bases identical to TRBD1. CDR3 length: 14 residues. The V segment lost 5 bases and the J segment 3 bases; nucleotides outside the gene matches: 4. From germline, CDR1 is MNHEY and CDR2 SVGAGI. The CDR3 is CASSLGQIGNTIYF. In DNA, the CDR3 is TGTGCCAGCAGTCTGGGACAGATTGGAAACACCATATATTTT.

In DNA form, the CDR3 reads TGCGCCAGCAGTCCCACTAGCGGGGGTACCTACGAGCAGTACTTC. Translated, it gives CASSPTSGGTYEQYF. V usage is TRBV10-2 and J usage is TRBJ2-7; 11 bases agree with TRBD2. The germline V gene encodes CDR1 WSHSY and CDR2 SAAADI. V dropped 5 bases and J dropped 2; count of bases not matched to a gene: 5. The CDR3 length is 15 residues.

V usage is TRBV28 and J usage is TRBJ2-5; D gene unclear. The V gene's germline CDR1 is MDHEN and CDR2 SYDVKM. CDR3 length: 10 residues. V shed 5 bases and J shed 5 bases, with 3 bases lying between them. The CDR3 sequence: CASSGETQYF. The CDR3 DNA follows: TGTGCCAGCAGTGGGGAGACCCAGTACTTC.

The gene calls are TRBV2 and TRBJ1-5; no reliable D call. CDR1 is SNHLY, CDR2 FYNNEI, per germline. The V gene lost 7 bases and the J gene lost 5 bases, with 12 bases spanning the gap. The CDR3 has 13 amino acids. The CDR3 loop reads CASNEVEDQPQHF. CDR3 nucleotide sequence: TGTGCCAGCAATGAGGTGGAGGATCAGCCCCAGCATTTT.

V is TRBV19 and J is TRBJ1-4; TRBD1 agrees at 8 bases. J was trimmed by 0 bases and V by 6 bases; bases with no gene match: 6. This CDR3 has 16 residues. Looked up from germline, CDR1 is LNHDA and CDR2 is SQIVND (reference sequence). CDR3 protein: CASRDTGGATNEKLFF. As DNA, the CDR3 is TGTGCCAGTAGGGATACAGGGGGTGCAACTAATGAAAAACTGTTTTTT.

This chain connects TRBV11-2 to TRBJ2-4, with TRBD2 as a possible D gene (5 bases). V was clipped by 3 bases and J by 8 bases, with 11 bases between them. Germline loops: CDR1 SGHAT, CDR2 FQNNGV. This CDR3 is 13 amino acids long. The CDR3: CASSLDFVHIQYF. The DNA for the CDR3 is TGTGCCAGCAGCTTGGACTTTGTCCACATTCAGTACTTC.

A single count supports this clone. V gene TRBV11-2 combines with J gene TRBJ1-2, with D perhaps TRBD1 (5 bases). Germline CDR1 and CDR2: SGHAT and FQNNGV. Trimming took off 3 bases at V and 8 bases at J, with 13 bases between the two ends. This CDR3 has 13 amino acids. DNA of the CDR3: TGTGCCAGCAGCTTTGCCAGGGAGGGCGGCTACACCTTC. Translated, it gives CASSFAREGGYTF.

This chain uses TRBV15 with TRBJ1-6; weak D call: TRBD1 (5 bases). The CDR3 is 13 amino acids. Trimming took off 1 base at V and 14 bases at J, with 12 bases between the two ends. The germline V gene has CDR1 LNHNV and CDR2 YYDKDF (reference sequence). CDR3 bases: TGTGCCACCAGCAGAGGGACATTCTCGGCCCTCCACTTT. Translation gives CATSRGTFSALHF.